This TCR beta chain is from a study of blood T cell repertoires in COVID-19. Study-wide background: Samples representing acute and convalescent COVID-19 were sourced from the United States, Italy and Spain.

Generated by immunoSEQ multiplex PCR, the TCRdb table keeps only in-frame clones and is missing some. The sample includes 200,000 or so clones, about 87% of them seen just once. Ages ranged from roughly 18 to 100 years, with residence in approximately 25 US areas. What the recovered Cohort 3 donors had was two negative PCRs, clearance, or symptom resolution. The germline V gene encodes CDR1 LGHDT and CDR2 YNNKEL (reference sequence). The V gene end was trimmed by 4 bases and the J gene end by 1 base; junction bases not matched to a gene: 4. CDR3 size: 14 residues. The sequence derives from a woman aged 30 to 39 who had recovered from COVID-19. Sequencing used PBMCs or T cells enriched from blood (not recorded which). The gene calls are TRBV3-1 (or the pseudogene TRBV3-2) and TRBJ2-7, with 7 bases aligning to TRBD2. Written as DNA, the CDR3 is TGTGCCAGCAGCCCGGGACTAAAGTCCTACGAGCAGTACTTC. It translates to CASSPGLKSYEQYF.